This TCR beta chain stems from a study of blood T cell repertoires in COVID-19. On the study more broadly: Researchers got acute and convalescent COVID-19 samples from the United States, Italy and Spain. Nucleic acid was either cDNA or gDNA, and it came from T cells, B-cell-depleted T cells, or PBMCs.

Assay: immunoSEQ multiplex PCR; the TCRdb copy retains only in-frame clones and omits some. Altogether more than 100,000 clones are present, 81% being singletons, with the ten largest covering 8.4%. As for this clone: At one end the junction does not follow the germline gene, possibly because of a read error.

The CDR3 covers 14 residues. CDR1 is MNHEY, CDR2 SVGAGI, per germline. Sequencing was carried out using peripheral blood. The sequence derives from an older woman with active or convalescent COVID-19. The chain employs TRBV6-5 and TRBJ2-3; D unclear. This CDR3 reads CASGSFGRTDTQFF. CDR3 nucleotides: TGTGCCAGCGGTAGTTTTGGAAGAACAGATACGCAGTTTTTT.